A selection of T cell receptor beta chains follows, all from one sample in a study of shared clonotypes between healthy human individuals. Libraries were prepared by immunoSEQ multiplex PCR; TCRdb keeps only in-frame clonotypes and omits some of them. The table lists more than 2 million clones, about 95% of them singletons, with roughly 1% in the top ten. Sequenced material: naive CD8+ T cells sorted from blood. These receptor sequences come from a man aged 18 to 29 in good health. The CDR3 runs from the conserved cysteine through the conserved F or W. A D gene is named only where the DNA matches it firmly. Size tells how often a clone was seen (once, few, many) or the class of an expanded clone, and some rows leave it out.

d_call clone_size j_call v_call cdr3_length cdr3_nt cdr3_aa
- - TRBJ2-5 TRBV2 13 TGTGCCAGCAGTGAACTTATCCAAGAGACCCAGTACTTC CASSELIQETQYF
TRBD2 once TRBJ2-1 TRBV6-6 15 TGTGCCAGCAGCCTAACTAGCGGGGACCACAATGAGCAGTTCTTC CASSLTSGDHNEQFF
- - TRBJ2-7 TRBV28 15 TGTGCCAGCGGCTGGGTTGGGGGGTCGACCTACGAGCAGTACTTC CASGWVGGSTYEQYF
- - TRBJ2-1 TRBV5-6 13 TGTGCCAGCAGCTTGGATGGGGGAGGAGGGCAGTTCTTC CASSLDGGGGQFF
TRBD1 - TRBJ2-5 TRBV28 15 TGTGCCAGCAGTTTGGGGACAGGGTTACAAGAGACCCAGTACTTC CASSLGTGLQETQYF
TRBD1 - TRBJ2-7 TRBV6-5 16 TGTGCCAGCAGTTACTCGATGGTTGCAGGGGGTATAGAGCAGTACTTC CASSYSMVAGGIEQYF
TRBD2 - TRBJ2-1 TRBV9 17 TGTGCCAGCAGCTTGAGCAGGGGACTAGCGACGAGGGATGAGCAGTTCTTC CASSLSRGLATRDEQFF
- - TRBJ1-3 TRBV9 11 TGTGCCAGCAAGTCCGGAAACACCATATATTTT CASKSGNTIYF
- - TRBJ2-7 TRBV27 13 TGTGCCAGCAGTTTAGCCCCCACCTACGAGCAGTACTTC CASSLAPTYEQYF
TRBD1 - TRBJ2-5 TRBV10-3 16 TGTGCCATCAGTGGAACAGGGGGGAGTGCAGAAGAGACCCAGTACTTC CAISGTGGSAEETQYF
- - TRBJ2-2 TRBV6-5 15 TGTGCCAGCAGTTACAGTCAGGGTTACACCGGGGAGCTGTTTTTT CASSYSQGYTGELFF
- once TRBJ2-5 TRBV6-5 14 TGTGCCAGCAGTTACCTCAGGGGTTCGGAGACCCAGTACTTC CASSYLRGSETQYF
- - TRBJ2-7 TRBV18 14 TGTGCCAGCTCACCAGACGGATCGACCTACGAGCAGTACTTC CASSPDGSTYEQYF
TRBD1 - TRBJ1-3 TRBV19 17 TGTGCCAGTAGTAAAAAACCGACAGGGTACTCTGGAAACACCATATATTTT CASSKKPTGYSGNTIYF
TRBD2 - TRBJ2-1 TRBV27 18 TGTGCCAGCAGTCCGACCGATCCTCTAGCGGGGGGGCTTAGTGAGCAGTTCTTC CASSPTDPLAGGLSEQFF
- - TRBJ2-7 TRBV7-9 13 TGTGCCAGCAGCTTAGCGGTGGGTTACGAGCAGTACTTC CASSLAVGYEQYF
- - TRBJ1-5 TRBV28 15 TGTGCCAGCAGTTGGGGACATGATAGCAATCAGCCCCAGCATTTT CASSWGHDSNQPQHF
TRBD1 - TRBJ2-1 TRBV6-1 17 TGTGCCAGCACTGATACGTTGACAGGGCCCTTGGGTGTTGAGCAGTTCTTC CASTDTLTGPLGVEQFF
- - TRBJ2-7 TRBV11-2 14 TGTGCCAGCAGCTTAGTCGCAGAGGCCTACGAGCAGTACTTC CASSLVAEAYEQYF
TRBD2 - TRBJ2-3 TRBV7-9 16 TGTGCCAGCAGCGGGACTAGCGGGTTCCGGGCAGATACGCAGTATTTT CASSGTSGFRADTQYF
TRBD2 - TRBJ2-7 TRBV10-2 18 TGCGCCAGCAGTGAGCTTCCCCCCTGGCGGGAGGGCACCTACGAGCAGTACTTC CASSELPPWREGTYEQYF
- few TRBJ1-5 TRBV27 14 TGTGCCAGCAGTTTAGGGGTGAGCAATCAGCCCCAGCATTTT CASSLGVSNQPQHF
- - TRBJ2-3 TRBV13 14 TGTGCCAGCAGCTTCAGGGAGAGCACAGATACGCAGTATTTT CASSFRESTDTQYF
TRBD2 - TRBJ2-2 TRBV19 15 TGTGCCAGTAGTATTCCCCGGGAGGGCACCGGGGAGCTGTTTTTT CASSIPREGTGELFF
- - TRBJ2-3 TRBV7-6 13 TGTGCCAGCAGCTTAGTCGGGGGAGATACGCAGTATTTT CASSLVGGDTQYF
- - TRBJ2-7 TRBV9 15 TGTGCCAGCAGCGTAGCCCCAGGGAGCTCCTACGAGCAGTACTTC CASSVAPGSSYEQYF
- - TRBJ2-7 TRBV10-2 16 TGCGCCAGCAGTGAGTCACTGGGCTCCGGGACCTACGAGCAGTACTTC CASSESLGSGTYEQYF
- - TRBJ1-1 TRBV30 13 TGTGCCTGGGGGCGACAGGCGAACACTGAAGCTTTCTTT CAWGRQANTEAFF
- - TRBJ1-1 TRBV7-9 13 TGTGCCAGCAGCTTAGAATTGGAACAGGAAGCTTTCTTT CASSLELEQEAFF
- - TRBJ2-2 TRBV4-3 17 TGCGCCAGCAGCCAAAGGGTCTTGGAGTACAACACCGGGGAGCTGTTTTTT CASSQRVLEYNTGELFF
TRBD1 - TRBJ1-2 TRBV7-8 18 TGTGCCAGCAGCTTAGTATTGATGGGCGGACAGGGTGTCTATGGCTACACCTTC CASSLVLMGGQGVYGYTF
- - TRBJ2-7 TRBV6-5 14 TGTGCCAGCAGTGCGGAGTTTTTCTCCTACGAGCAGTACTTC CASSAEFFSYEQYF
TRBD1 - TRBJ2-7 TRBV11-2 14 TGTGCCAGCAACCGACGGACAGGCCCAGGGGAGCAGTACTTC CASNRRTGPGEQYF
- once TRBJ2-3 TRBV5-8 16 TGTGCCAGCAGCTTGGCCCAGACCGGGGTCACAGATACGCAGTATTTT CASSLAQTGVTDTQYF
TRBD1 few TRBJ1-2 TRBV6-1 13 TGTGCCAGCAGTGAGGGACAGGGCTATGGCTACACCTTC CASSEGQGYGYTF
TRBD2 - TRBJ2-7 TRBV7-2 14 TGTGCCAGCACGGCTAGCGGGGGCTACTACGAGCAGTACTTC CASTASGGYYEQYF
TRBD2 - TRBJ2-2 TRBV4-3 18 TGCGCCAGCAGCCATTCGGCGGTCACTAGCGGGAGCGACGGGGAGCTGTTTTTT CASSHSAVTSGSDGELFF
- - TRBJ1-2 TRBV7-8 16 TGTGCCAGCAGCCCGATCGCGGCAGGGAGCGACTATGGCTACACCTTC CASSPIAAGSDYGYTF
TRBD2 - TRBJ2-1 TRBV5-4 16 TGTGCCAGCAGCCCGGGGGGACTAGCGGTTTACAATGAGCAGTTCTTC CASSPGGLAVYNEQFF
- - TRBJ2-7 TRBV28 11 TGTGCCAGCACCCACTCCTACGAGCAGTACTTC CASTHSYEQYF
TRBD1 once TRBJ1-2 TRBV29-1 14 TGCAGCGTGATGACCGGGACAGCGATCTATGGCTACACCTTC CSVMTGTAIYGYTF
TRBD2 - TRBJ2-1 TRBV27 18 TGTGCCAGCAGTTTATGGACGGGGGGAGAGGAGTTCGAAGGTGAGCAGTTCTTC CASSLWTGGEEFEGEQFF
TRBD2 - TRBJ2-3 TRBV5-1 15 TGCGCCAGCAGCTTAGATAGCGGGGGTACAGATACGCAGTATTTT CASSLDSGGTDTQYF
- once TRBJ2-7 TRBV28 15 TGTGCCAGCAGTCTAAGGCCGCTAGGACGCTGGGAGCAGTACTTC CASSLRPLGRWEQYF
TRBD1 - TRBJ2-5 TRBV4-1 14 TGCGCCAGCAGTCTCTCCAGGGGGCAAGAGACCCAGTACTTC CASSLSRGQETQYF
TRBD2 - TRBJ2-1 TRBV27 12 TGTGCCAGCAGTTTAAGCGGGGCTGAGCAGTTCTTC CASSLSGAEQFF
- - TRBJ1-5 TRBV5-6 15 TGTGCCAGCAGCTTGTGGGGACAAAGCAATCAGCCCCAGCATTTT CASSLWGQSNQPQHF
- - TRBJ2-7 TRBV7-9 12 TGTGCCAGCAGCTTAGGCGTGGTCGAGCAGTACTTC CASSLGVVEQYF
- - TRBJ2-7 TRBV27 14 TGTGCCAGCAGTTTATCGGGCGGGTCGTGGGAGCAGTACTTC CASSLSGGSWEQYF
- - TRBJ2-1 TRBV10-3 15 TGTGCCATCAGTGATCCGGGTAGCTCCTACAATGAGCAGTTCTTC CAISDPGSSYNEQFF
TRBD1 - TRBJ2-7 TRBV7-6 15 TGTGCCAGCAGCCCCGGGACAGGGGGTTACTACGAGCAGTACTTC CASSPGTGGYYEQYF
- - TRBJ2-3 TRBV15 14 TGTGCCACAAGCAGAGATGCACAATCAGATACGCAGTATTTT CATSRDAQSDTQYF
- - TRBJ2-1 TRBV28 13 TGTGCCAGCAGTTTACCGGGGGGCGGGGAGCAGTTCTTC CASSLPGGGEQFF
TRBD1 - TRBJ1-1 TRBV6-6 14 TGTGCCAGCAGTTGGGACAGGGATAACACTGAAGCTTTCTTT CASSWDRDNTEAFF
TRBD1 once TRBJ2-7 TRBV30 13 TGTGCCTGGATCCCGGGACAGGGATACGAGCAGTACTTC CAWIPGQGYEQYF